This is a list of T cell receptor beta chains from one sample in a study of blood T cell repertoires in COVID-19. The repertoire was sequenced with immunoSEQ multiplex PCR; TCRdb's copy has only in-frame clones and lacks some. The sample yields around 430,000 clones, roughly 89% seen once. The material sequenced was PBMCs or T cells enriched from blood (not recorded which). The receptors stem from a woman in her fifties or sixties who had recovered from COVID-19. CDR3s include the opening cysteine and the closing phenylalanine or tryptophan. A D gene is named only where the DNA matches it firmly. Clone size is not always given. Where it is, it says once, few, many or a class for expanded clones.

clone_size	d_call	v_call	j_call	cdr3_aa	cdr3_nt
once	TRBD1	TRBV19	TRBJ1-1	CATKGASNTEAFF	TGTGCCACAAAGGGGGCATCGAACACTGAAGCTTTCTTT
NA	NA	TRBV3-1/TRBV3-2	TRBJ2-3	CASSQAYCPTDTQYF	TGTGCCAGCAGCCAAGCTTATTGTCCCACAGATACGCAGTATTTT
NA	NA	TRBV7-2	TRBJ1-5	CASSSGGLSPNYQPQHF	TGTGCCAGCAGCTCCGGGGGGCTTTCCCCGAATTATCAGCCCCAGCATTTT
NA	NA	TRBV15	TRBJ2-7	CATSVGGSYEQYF	TGTGCCACCAGCGTAGGGGGATCCTACGAGCAGTACTTC
NA	TRBD2	TRBV5-1	TRBJ2-1	CASSYSGGVDEQFF	TGCGCCAGCAGCTATAGCGGGGGGGTGGATGAGCAGTTCTTC
few	TRBD1	TRBV4-2	TRBJ1-2	CASSQTTGGDYGYTF	TGTGCCAGCAGCCAAACGACAGGGGGTGACTATGGCTACACCTTC
NA	TRBD2	TRBV7-2	TRBJ2-3	CASSPPGTRDTQYF	TGTGCCAGCAGCCCTCCCGGGACTAGAGATACGCAGTATTTT
NA	NA	TRBV6-2/TRBV6-3	TRBJ2-7	CASSWDPGTASYEQYF	TGTGCCAGCAGTTGGGACCCCGGGACTGCATCCTACGAGCAGTACTTC
few	NA	TRBV5-1	TRBJ1-1	CASSFQGTEAFF	TGCGCCAGCAGCTTCCAGGGCACTGAAGCTTTCTTT
NA	TRBD1	TRBV6-5	TRBJ1-2	CASSPQGGYGYTF	TGTGCCAGCAGCCCGCAGGGGGGCTATGGCTACACCTTC
once	TRBD1	TRBV5-6	TRBJ1-2	CASRVDRAGGYTF	TGTGCCAGCAGAGTAGACAGGGCTGGTGGCTACACCTTC
NA	NA	TRBV5-6	TRBJ2-1	CASGPGFGEQFF	TGTGCCAGCGGGCCAGGATTCGGTGAGCAGTTCTTC
NA	NA	TRBV6-1	TRBJ1-6	CASSDADWSSYNSPLHF	TGTGCCAGCAGTGACGCGGACTGGAGCTCCTATAATTCACCCCTCCACTTT
once	NA	TRBV7-8	TRBJ1-2	CASSLGRIAANYGYTF	TGTGCCAGCAGCTTAGGTCGTATAGCAGCTAACTATGGCTACACCTTC
once	NA	TRBV19	TRBJ1-2	CASSLGFPQGFFFNYGYTF	TGTGCCAGTAGTTTGGGGTTCCCACAGGGTTTCTTCTTCAACTATGGCTACACCTTC
NA	TRBD1	TRBV2	TRBJ1-4	CASSGTGGLTNEKLFF	TGTGCCAGCAGTGGGACAGGGGGCTTAACTAATGAAAAACTGTTTTTT
NA	NA	TRBV19	TRBJ1-4	CASTIIGGTNEKLFF	TGTGCCAGTACCATTATCGGGGGGACTAATGAAAAACTGTTTTTT
NA	NA	TRBV9	TRBJ2-2	CASSVDGRFTGELFF	TGTGCCAGCAGCGTAGATGGGAGGTTCACCGGGGAGCTGTTTTTT